This T cell receptor (beta chain) came from a study of identical twins. MiXCR was run by TCRdb on the 5' RACE reads, yielding one entry per CDR3 protein. This sample has approximately 600,000 distinct CDR3 sequences, with roughly 7.1% found just once. The CDR3 sequence is 16 residues long. J was trimmed by 2 bases and V by 5 bases; bases with no gene match: 7. This clonotype was counted between two and nine times. These sequences were also reported in another study, on yellow fever vaccine responses in identical twins.

This TCR came from a woman in her late teens or twenties in good health. The sequenced material came from PBMCs. This sequence joins TRBV12-3 or TRBV12-4 and TRBJ2-3, with 10 bases that match TRBD2. The CDR3 sequence: CASSLGLASPTDTQYF. DNA for the CDR3: TGTGCCAGCAGTCTGGGACTAGCGTCCCCCACAGATACGCAGTATTTT.